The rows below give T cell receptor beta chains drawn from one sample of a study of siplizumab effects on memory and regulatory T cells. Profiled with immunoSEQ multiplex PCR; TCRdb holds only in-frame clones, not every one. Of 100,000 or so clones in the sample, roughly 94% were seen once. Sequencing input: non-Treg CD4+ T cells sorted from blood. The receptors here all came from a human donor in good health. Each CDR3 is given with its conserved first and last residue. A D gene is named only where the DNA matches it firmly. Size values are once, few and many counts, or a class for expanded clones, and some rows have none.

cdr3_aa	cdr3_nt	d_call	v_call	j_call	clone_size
CASSETLAVYEQYF	TGTGCCAGCAGCGAGACACTAGCGGTCTACGAGCAGTACTTC	TRBD2	TRBV9	TRBJ2-7	-
CASSLVGTSLYTF	TGTGCCAGCAGCTTGGTCGGGACAAGTCTCTACACCTTC	-	TRBV5-4	TRBJ1-2	-
CSEQKTDRGGETQYF	TGCAGCGAACAGAAGACAGACAGGGGGGGAGAGACCCAGTACTTC	TRBD1	TRBV29-1	TRBJ2-5	-
CASSLFDRDTGYTF	TGTGCCAGCTCACTCTTCGACCGGGACACTGGCTACACCTTC	-	TRBV18	TRBJ1-2	-
CASSLGRRAEKLFF	TGTGCCAGCAGCTTGGGCAGGAGGGCTGAAAAACTGTTTTTT	-	TRBV5-4	TRBJ1-4	-
CARRDSGTRQETQYF	TGTGCCAGGCGTGATTCAGGGACTCGGCAAGAGACCCAGTACTTC	-	TRBV2	TRBJ2-5	-
CASSAYLGGRLMGDTQYF	TGTGCCAGCAGCGCTTATCTCGGAGGGCGGTTAATGGGAGATACGCAGTATTTT	-	TRBV9	TRBJ2-3	-
CASSYYPRAGQPQHF	TGTGCCAGCAGTTACTACCCCAGGGCAGGTCAGCCCCAGCATTTT	-	TRBV6-6	TRBJ1-5	-
CASSNRDFTDTQYF	TGTGCCAGCAGCAACCGGGACTTCACAGATACGCAGTATTTT	-	TRBV9	TRBJ2-3	-
CASSTVNTEAFF	TGTGCCAGCTCAACAGTGAACACTGAAGCTTTCTTT	-	TRBV18	TRBJ1-1	-
CASSPSGDTQYF	TGTGCCAGCAGCCCGAGTGGAGATACGCAGTATTTT	-	TRBV11-2	TRBJ2-3	-
CASSVAPGGDTQYF	TGTGCCAGCAGCGTAGCACCGGGCGGCGATACGCAGTATTTT	-	TRBV9	TRBJ2-3	-
CASSEAQYSGPYF	TGTGCCAGCAGTGAAGCGCAGTATTCTGGTCCGTACTTC	-	TRBV6-1	TRBJ2-7	-
CASSVTSGRPSTDTQYF	TGTGCCAGCAGCGTTACTAGCGGGAGGCCTAGCACAGATACGCAGTATTTT	TRBD2	TRBV9	TRBJ2-3	-
CASSLRFPAGGDNEQFF	TGTGCCAGCAGCTTAAGGTTTCCGGCGGGAGGGGACAATGAGCAGTTCTTC	TRBD2	TRBV7-3	TRBJ2-1	once
CASSPGTSRYRSYEQYF	TGTGCCAGCAGCCCCGGGACTTCCCGATACCGCTCCTACGAGCAGTACTTC	-	TRBV9	TRBJ2-7	-
CASRNTGGYGYTF	TGTGCCAGTAGAAACACAGGGGGCTACGGCTACACCTTC	TRBD1	TRBV19	TRBJ1-2	once
CASSPEAGRGIQYF	TGTGCCAGCAGCCCGGAGGCGGGAAGGGGCATTCAGTACTTC	-	TRBV7-2	TRBJ2-4	-